The 21 T cell receptor beta chains presented below share a single source sample, sequenced in a study of T-cell memory formation after mild COVID-19 listed by TCRdb under 2021. Library method: 5' RACE. The sequencer listed for this sample is Illumina NovaSeq 6000. TCRdb handled the public reads itself, with Q25 trimming in fastp and clone calling in MiXCR, and kept productive beta chains. Rows merge per CDR3 protein into single entries with the most common DNA and genes. A total of about 450,000 distinct CDR3 sequences appear in this sample, more than 20% of them only once. The biggest ten clones account for 10% to 15% of the sample. The material sequenced was PBMCs or a T cell subset sorted from them (not recorded which). The receptor set was obtained from an adult woman who had mild COVID-19 (a few samples of this study predate the infection). The sample titles of this study are shuffled in the database, so cell type and time point are left out; the donor was told from shared clones.

A few counts support this clonotype. The genes are TRBV7-9 and TRBJ1-3; D unresolved. The V gene's germline CDR1 is SEHNR and CDR2 FQNEAQ (reference sequence). This CDR3 contains 15 residues. The V gene lost 5 bases and the J gene lost 0 bases, with 11 bases spanning the gap. CDR3 in amino acids: CASSEPGFSGNTIYF. CDR3 DNA sequence: TGTGCCAGCAGCGAACCGGGCTTCTCTGGAAACACCATATATTTT.

This clonotype was observed a handful of times. The genes are TRBV7-9 and TRBJ1-2; D gene unclear. Germline values: CDR1 SEHNR, CDR2 FQNEAQ (reference sequence). The CDR3 is made up of 15 amino acids. Trimming pared 4 bases from V and 5 bases from J, leaving 17 bases between. CDR3 sequence: CASSSSTFLGYGYTF. The CDR3 DNA reads as TGTGCCAGCAGCTCCTCGACCTTTCTTGGGTATGGCTACACCTTC. The entire variable domain, with the rest obtained from reference TRBV7-9 and TRBJ1-2, is as follows: DTGVSQNPRHKITKRGQNVTFRCDPISEHNRLYWYRQTLGQGPEFLTYFQNEAQLEKSRLLSDRFSAERPKGSFSTLEIQRTEQGDSAMYLCASSSSTFLGYGYTFGSGTRLTVV.

The V and J genes are TRBV6-2 or TRBV6-3 and TRBJ1-3, with D possibly matching TRBD1 (6 bases). Trimming removed 5 bases from V and 3 bases from J, with 14 bases in between. The CDR3 contains 15 residues. Germline V gives CDR1 MNHEY, CDR2 SVGEGT. DNA for the CDR3: TGTGCCAGCAGTCGTGACAGGATCGGTGGAAACACCATATATTTT. Protein product: CASSRDRIGGNTIYF.

The V and J genes are TRBV4-2 and TRBJ2-1, with 10 bases identical to TRBD2. Germline-derived CDR1 and CDR2 are LGHNA and YNFKEQ. V lost 0 bases, J lost 3 bases, and 2 bases stayed unmatched. CDR3 length: 16 residues. CDR3 in DNA: TGTGCCAGCAGCCAAGACACTAGCGGGGTCTACAATGAGCAGTTCTTC. Residues: CASSQDTSGVYNEQFF.

The chain has TRBV9 and TRBJ1-2; D remains ambiguous. V was cut by 8 bases and J by 6 bases, with 14 bases left in between. This CDR3 has 12 amino acids. Germline assignment: CDR1 SGDLS and CDR2 YYNGEE. CDR3 coding DNA: TGTGCCAGTGGGCGGCCCAACGATGGCTACACCTTC. This gives the protein CASGRPNDGYTF.

This chain links TRBV2 with TRBJ1-1; TRBD1 aligns across 7 bases. V shed 9 bases, J shed 3 bases, and the junction held 7 bases outside the gene matches. The CDR3 has 13 residues. Germline-derived CDR1 and CDR2 are SNHLY and FYNNEI. As DNA, the CDR3 is TGTGCCAGTCGAATCCAGGGGGACACTGAAGCTTTCTTT. As protein: CASRIQGDTEAFF. Full variable domain (missing parts from reference TRBV2 and TRBJ1-1): EPEVTQTPSHQVTQMGQEVILRCVPISNHLYFYWYRQILGQKVEFLVSFYNNEISEKSEIFDDQFSVERPDGSNFTLKIRSTKLEDSAMYFCASRIQGDTEAFFGQGTRLTVV.

This clonotype was counted between two and nine times. The V call is TRBV4-2, the J call TRBJ2-3, with 12 bases lining up with TRBD2. From germline, CDR1 is LGHNA and CDR2 YNFKEQ. V lost 4 bases and J lost 0; bases outside the gene matches: 2. There are 16 residues in the CDR3. The CDR3: CASSRGTSGSTDTQYF. The CDR3, as DNA: TGTGCCAGCAGCCGCGGGACTAGCGGGAGCACAGATACGCAGTATTTT.

This clonotype was seen only a few times. The chain joins TRBV4-1 to TRBJ1-4; D may be TRBD1 (6 bases). Germline loops: CDR1 MGHRA, CDR2 YSYEKL. Deletions cut 1 base from V and 8 bases from J, with 14 bases between. The CDR3 loop spans 15 amino acids. DNA for the CDR3: TGCGCCAGCAGCCAAGTCGGGGGCGCGAGAGAAAAACTGTTTTTT. This translates into CASSQVGGAREKLFF.

The V and J genes are TRBV5-1 and TRBJ2-1, with TRBD2 identical over 11 bases. V lost 4 bases and J lost 7; bases outside the gene matches: 10. In germline, CDR1 is SGHRS, CDR2 YFSETQ. There are 16 residues in the CDR3. CDR3 bases: TGCGCCAGCAGCGTATTCGGACTAGCGGGCGGTAATGAGCAGTTCTTC. This gives the protein CASSVFGLAGGNEQFF.

This clonotype was seen only a few times. CDR3 sequence: CASRLYQETQYF. The CDR3, as DNA: TGTGCCAGCAGGCTGTACCAAGAGACCCAGTACTTC. V is TRBV6-2 or TRBV6-3 and J is TRBJ2-5; D not resolved. The CDR3 is 12 residues long. Trimming stripped 6 bases from V and 0 bases from J, with 5 bases between. Germline loops: CDR1 MNHEY, CDR2 SVGEGT.

V is TRBV25-1 and J is TRBJ2-7; D tentatively fits TRBD1 or TRBD2 (5 bases each). With 3 bases removed from V and 5 bases from J, the gap between germline ends came to 20 bases. The CDR3 covers 16 residues. The germline V gene has CDR1 MGHDK and CDR2 SYGVNS. The CDR3 DNA reads TGTGCCAGCAGTGATTTGGGGACCTATCCATCGAACGAGCAGTACTTC. Its translation is CASSDLGTYPSNEQYF.

This clonotype was detected a few times. This sequence joins TRBV20-1 and TRBJ2-7; D unclear. The germline gives CDR1 DFQATT, CDR2 SNEGSKA (reference sequence). V was clipped by 3 bases and J by 4 bases, with 10 bases between them. The CDR3 is 12 amino acids. The CDR3 loop reads CSASLDNYEQYF. The CDR3 bases are TGCAGTGCTAGCCTCGACAATTACGAGCAGTACTTC.

This clonotype came up a few times. The J gene is TRBJ2-3, the V gene TRBV6-5, with 7 bases aligning to TRBD2. The CDR3 contains 15 residues. Germline CDR1 and CDR2: MNHEY and SVGAGI. V lost 6 bases, J lost 0 bases, and 6 bases stayed unmatched. CDR3 sequence (DNA): TGTGCCAGCAGCCGGCGGGGGTCTAGCACAGATACGCAGTATTTT. This sequence encodes CASSRRGSSTDTQYF.

CDR3 loop: CASSQESIPGGYGYTF. The DNA for the CDR3 is TGCGCCAGCAGCCAAGAAAGCATCCCAGGGGGCTATGGCTACACCTTC. V and J are TRBV4-3 and TRBJ1-2; 7 bases align to TRBD1. The CDR3 spans 16 residues. The junction had 8 bases not matched to a gene; V was cut back by 0 bases and J by 4 bases. Germline V gene sequence: CDR1 LGHNA, CDR2 YSLEER.

The chain employs TRBV4-1 and TRBJ2-4; D remains ambiguous. Between the trimmed V and J ends, which lost 1 base and 6 bases, there was a span of 16 bases. The CDR3 covers 16 residues. Germline V gene sequence: CDR1 MGHRA, CDR2 YSYEKL. CDR3 amino acids: CASSQVPKGKGNIQYF. DNA of the CDR3: TGCGCCAGCAGCCAAGTACCGAAGGGAAAGGGAAACATTCAGTACTTC.

The V call is TRBV20-1, the J call TRBJ1-5; TRBD1 is a possible D gene (6 bases). Trimming removed 3 bases at V and 0 bases at J, with 12 bases between. Germline V gene data show CDR1 as DFQATT and CDR2 as SNEGSKA (reference sequence). The CDR3 sequence is 15 residues long. CDR3 loop: CSASEDSYSNQPQHF. The DNA of the CDR3 is TGCAGTGCTAGTGAGGACAGCTATAGCAATCAGCCCCAGCATTTT.

The chain joins TRBV27 to TRBJ2-1; 12 bases are a match to TRBD2. From germline, CDR1 is MNHEY and CDR2 SMNVEV (reference sequence). CDR3 size: 16 residues. J lost 4 bases, V lost 7 bases, and 8 bases had no gene match. The CDR3 nucleotides are TGTGCCAGCATGCTCCGTGGACTAGCGGGATACAATGAGCAGTTCTTC. Its protein product is CASMLRGLAGYNEQFF.

This clonotype occurred a few times. This chain's CDR3 is CAISPTGGQPNQPQHF. CDR3 coding DNA: TGTGCCATCAGTCCCACCGGGGGCCAGCCCAATCAGCCCCAGCATTTT. The V call is TRBV10-3, the J call TRBJ1-5, with D possibly being TRBD1 (6 bases). CDR3 length equals 16 residues. Germline lookup yields CDR1 ENHRY and CDR2 SYGVKD. Trimming cost V 5 bases and J 3 bases, with 17 bases left between them.

J is TRBJ1-1 and V is TRBV6-1; D call uncertain. This CDR3 has 13 residues. Trimming took 5 bases from V and 1 from J, leaving 8 bases between them. The germline gives CDR1 MNHNS, CDR2 SASEGT. The CDR3 protein is CASSIYWNTEAFF. CDR3 DNA sequence: TGTGCCAGCAGTATATACTGGAACACTGAAGCTTTCTTT.

The rearrangement uses TRBV12-3 or TRBV12-4 and TRBJ1-1; D is undetermined. The CDR3 runs 13 residues. Trimming left V 6 bases short and J 1 base short, with 9 bases between. The CDR3 DNA reads as TGTGCCAGCAGGAGGCAAACGAACACTGAAGCTTTCTTT. Amino acids: CASRRQTNTEAFF.

The chain is built from TRBV3-1 and TRBJ2-1, with no clear D. The CDR3 extends over 12 amino acids. Germline V gene lookup returns CDR1 LGHDT and CDR2 YNNKEL (reference sequence). The ends were cut back, 1 base at V and 12 bases at J, with 10 bases in the middle. The CDR3 sequence: CASSQVSIRQFF. DNA of the CDR3: TGTGCCAGCAGCCAAGTATCAATCCGGCAGTTCTTC.